The 32 T cell receptor beta chains below come from one sample, sequenced in a study of T cells in Graves' hyperthyroidism and ophthalmopathy. Amplification of TCR beta CDR3 regions used RNA as the template. The HTBI primer set drove a first-round RT-PCR of the TCR CDR3. TCRdb processed the multiplex PCR reads anew with MiXCR; each CDR3 protein has one entry. The repertoire holds about half a million distinct CDR3 sequences, with approximately 25% as singletons. Sequenced material: blood. Receptor source: a woman in her twenties or thirties with Graves' ophthalmopathy.

This clonotype was seen a single time. The chain combines TRBV28 with TRBJ1-2; D is perhaps TRBD1 (6 bases). V shed 5 bases and J shed 3 bases, with 19 bases lying between them. This CDR3 has 16 residues. Germline CDR1 is MDHEN and CDR2 is SYDVKM. Here the CDR3 reads CASSPSTGSPDYGYTF. The CDR3 nucleotides read TGTGCCAGCAGTCCATCAACAGGGTCCCCCGACTATGGCTACACCTTC.

Comment on this clonotype: Compared with germline, one end of the junction differs, possibly owing to a read error. The CDR3 DNA reads as TGTGTCAGCAGCCGACTAGCGGGAGTGGTTTACGAGCAGTACTTC. Translation gives CVSSRLAGVVYEQYF. The rearrangement uses TRBV13 and TRBJ2-7; TRBD2 matches at 12 bases. Looked up from germline, CDR1 is PRHDT and CDR2 is FYEKMQ (reference sequence). The CDR3 totals 15 residues.

The V call is TRBV25-1, the J call TRBJ2-7; 8 bases agree with TRBD1. CDR1 and CDR2 from the germline V gene are MGHDK and SYGVNS. The V and J ends lost 5 bases and 2 bases, in that order; junction bases with no gene match: 8. The CDR3 runs 15 residues. For the CDR3, the DNA is TGTGCCAGCAGTCCACGGACAGGGTTGGCCTACGAGCAGTACTTC. This encodes CASSPRTGLAYEQYF.

In this sample, this clonotype turned up a few times. The chain is built from TRBV4-2 and TRBJ2-2; weak D call: TRBD1 (6 bases). CDR3 length: 15 amino acids. The V gene lost 0 bases and the J gene lost 6 bases, with 11 bases spanning the gap. The germline gives CDR1 LGHNA, CDR2 YNFKEQ. The CDR3 sequence is CASSQDGRGSGELFF. The CDR3 DNA follows: TGTGCCAGCAGCCAAGATGGAAGGGGGTCCGGGGAGCTGTTTTTT.

At least ten counts were recorded for this clonotype. V gene TRBV28 combines with J gene TRBJ1-1, with unresolved D. Trimming cost V 8 bases and J 1 base, with 5 bases left between them. CDR3 length equals 11 residues. CDR1 is MDHEN, CDR2 SYDVKM, per germline. The CDR3 reads CASAQNTEAFF. As DNA, the CDR3 is TGTGCCAGCGCTCAGAACACTGAAGCTTTCTTT. The full variable domain, its missing parts supplied by reference TRBV28 and TRBJ1-1, is DVKVTQSSRYLVKRTGEKVFLECVQDMDHENMFWYRQDPGLGLRLIYFSYDVKMKEKGDIPEGYSVSREKKERFSLILESASTNQTSMYLCASAQNTEAFFGQGTRLTVV.

This clonotype was recorded at least ten times. The chain links TRBV6-5 to TRBJ1-1; D perhaps matches TRBD1 (5 bases). This CDR3 contains 14 residues. Looked up from germline, CDR1 is MNHEY and CDR2 is SVGAGI. Trimming removed 4 bases from V and 5 bases from J, with 14 bases in between. The CDR3 loop is CASSLTGLGTEAFF. The CDR3 coding sequence is TGTGCCAGCAGTTTGACGGGACTTGGGACTGAAGCTTTCTTT.

This clonotype was seen more than once but under ten times. Possible read error: a much larger clone is one base away. The chain has TRBV6-5 and TRBJ1-1; no clear D. V was clipped by 4 bases and J by 7 bases, with 13 bases between them. The CDR3 has 13 amino acids. Germline-derived CDR1 and CDR2 are MNHEY and SVGAGI. CDR3 nucleotides: TGTGCCAGCAGTTCCCAACTCCCGGGTGAAGCTTTCTTT. This sequence encodes CASSSQLPGEAFF.

Many counts were recorded for this clonotype. This sequence joins TRBV5-1 and TRBJ2-2; TRBD1 aligns across 8 bases. The CDR3 spans 16 residues. V lost 1 base and J lost 6; bases outside the gene matches: 8. The V gene's germline CDR1 is SGHRS and CDR2 YFSETQ. For the CDR3, the DNA is TGCGCCAGCAGCTTGTTCCAGGGGGCGTCGGCCGGGGAGCTGTTTTTT. Translating it yields CASSLFQGASAGELFF.

A few counts support this clonotype. A single base separates this from a much larger clone, so it may be a read error. The conserved closing phenylalanine or tryptophan is absent in this CDR3, likely reflecting a read error. The CDR3 DNA reads as TGTGCCAGCAGCGCACTAGCGGGGGGAAACACAGATACGCAGTATTGT. Its translation is CASSALAGGNTDTQYC. V gene TRBV9 combines with J gene TRBJ2-3; 12 bases fit TRBD2. V lost 3 bases and J lost 2; bases outside the gene matches: 4. In germline, CDR1 is SGDLS, CDR2 YYNGEE. The CDR3 consists of 16 residues.

This clonotype was seen repeatedly, ten times or more. CDR3 region: CAISPSEARETQYF. The CDR3 DNA reads TGTGCCATCAGTCCCTCTGAGGCACGGGAGACCCAGTACTTC. This rearrangement joins TRBV10-3 to TRBJ2-5, with no clear D. The CDR3 has 14 residues. Looked up from germline, CDR1 is ENHRY and CDR2 is SYGVKD. V gave up 5 bases and J gave up 5 bases, with 15 bases separating them.

This clonotype was seen repeatedly, ten times or more. The chain links TRBV4-2 to TRBJ1-1; TRBD1 agrees at 7 bases. Per the germline V gene, CDR1 is LGHNA and CDR2 is YNFKEQ. J gave up 6 bases and V 1 base, and 2 bases lay outside the gene matches. The CDR3 loop spans 13 amino acids. The CDR3 nucleotides read TGTGCCAGCAGCCAAGGAGACAGGGCTGAAGCTTTCTTT. Translating gives CASSQGDRAEAFF.

This clonotype was picked up a small number of times. V usage is TRBV6-5 and J usage is TRBJ2-2; maybe TRBD1 (8 bases). From germline, CDR1 is MNHEY and CDR2 SVGAGI. Trimming removed 3 bases from V and 2 bases from J, with 13 bases in between. The CDR3 runs to 16 residues. The CDR3 protein is CASSYNRGGNTGELFF. The CDR3 nucleotides read TGTGCCAGCAGTTATAACAGGGGGGGAAACACCGGGGAGCTGTTTTTT.

This clonotype was counted ten times or more. The chain couples TRBV6-2 or TRBV6-3 to TRBJ1-1, with TRBD1 as a possible D gene (5 bases). V lost 2 bases and J lost 0, with 16 bases in between. The CDR3 is made up of 17 amino acids. Germline CDR1 reads MNHEY; CDR2 reads SVGEGT. CDR3 sequence reads: CASSYVGAPSMNTEAFF. CDR3 sequence (DNA): TGTGCCAGCAGTTACGTAGGGGCGCCAAGCATGAACACTGAAGCTTTCTTT.

This clonotype was seen more than once but under ten times. This chain links TRBV7-9 with TRBJ2-7; D possibly corresponds to TRBD2 (7 bases). Trimming shortened V by 5 bases and J by 4 bases, and 15 bases separated the two germline ends. CDR1 and CDR2 from the germline V gene are SEHNR and FQNEAQ (reference sequence). The CDR3 covers 14 residues. CDR3: CASSPGGHSYEQYF. CDR3 DNA: TGTGCCAGCAGCCCGGGGGGACATTCTTACGAGCAGTACTTC.

This clonotype was seen many times. The rearrangement links TRBV7-3 to TRBJ2-6, with D tentatively TRBD1 or TRBD2 (6 bases each). The CDR3 loop spans 16 amino acids. The germline V gene encodes CDR1 SGHTA and CDR2 FQGTGA. V lost 5 bases and J lost 0, with 11 bases in between. CDR3 protein: CASSQPGASGANVLTF. As DNA, the CDR3 is TGTGCCAGCAGCCAACCGGGGGCCTCTGGGGCCAACGTCCTGACTTTC.

This chain connects TRBV6-5 to TRBJ2-7; unclear D gene. Germline values: CDR1 MNHEY, CDR2 SVGAGI. Deletions cut 2 bases from V and 6 bases from J, with 8 bases between. CDR3 length: 12 residues. The CDR3 bases are TGTGCCAGCAGTTACCCCCCCTGCGAGCAGTACTTC. This codes for CASSYPPCEQYF.

Many counts were recorded for this clonotype. The CDR3 protein is CASSYEDREFYEQYF. CDR3 DNA sequence: TGTGCCAGCAGTTACGAGGACAGAGAATTTTACGAGCAGTACTTC. V usage is TRBV6-2 or TRBV6-3 and J usage is TRBJ2-7; possible D gene TRBD1, 6 bases. Trimming left V 2 bases short and J 4 bases short, with 15 bases between. Germline CDR1 reads MNHEY; CDR2 reads SVGEGT. The length of the CDR3 is 15 residues.

The gene calls are TRBV6-1 and TRBJ2-7; D gene ambiguous. Germline CDR1 is MNHNS and CDR2 is SASEGT. The CDR3 sequence is 13 residues long. V was clipped by 4 bases and J by 0 bases, with 7 bases between them. CDR3 residues: CASSAEVSYEQYF. CDR3 nucleotide sequence: TGTGCCAGCAGTGCCGAGGTCTCCTACGAGCAGTACTTC.

This clonotype came up many times. The chain links TRBV12-3 or TRBV12-4 to TRBJ1-2, with D hard to call. Trimming cost V 6 bases and J 8 bases, with 16 bases left between them. CDR3 size: 13 residues. The CDR3 reads CASSFRSAGGYTF. Written as DNA, the CDR3 is TGTGCCAGCAGCTTCAGGTCAGCTGGGGGCTACACCTTC.

This clonotype was detected ten times or more. V usage is TRBV28 and J usage is TRBJ2-5; 10 nucleotides agree with TRBD1. The length of the CDR3 is 17 residues. Germline V gene data show CDR1 as MDHEN and CDR2 as SYDVKM. Trimming cost V 0 bases and J 3 bases; bases outside gene matches: 7. CDR3 protein: CASSLWAGTGEEETQYF. DNA for the CDR3: TGTGCCAGCAGTTTATGGGCCGGGACAGGGGAAGAAGAGACCCAGTACTTC.

This rearrangement joins TRBV10-2 to TRBJ1-2; D is uncertain. The CDR3 spans 12 residues. Germline lookup yields CDR1 WSHSY and CDR2 SAAADI. V lost 8 bases to trimming and J lost 2 bases, with 9 bases between them. CDR3 coding DNA: TGCGCCAGCGTACAGCAAAACTATGGCTACACCTTC. Translation: CASVQQNYGYTF.

This sequence joins TRBV6-5 and TRBJ1-1; D remains ambiguous. Germline CDR1 reads MNHEY; CDR2 reads SVGAGI. The V end was cut by 7 bases, the J end by 3 bases, with 12 bases between. This CDR3 is built from 13 residues. The CDR3 region is CASNFHVDTEAFF. The CDR3 DNA is TGTGCCAGCAATTTCCATGTTGACACTGAAGCTTTCTTT.

The genes are TRBV20-1 and TRBJ2-5; the D call may be TRBD1 or TRBD2 (5 bases each). Germline CDR1 DFQATT, CDR2 SNEGSKA (reference sequence). The CDR3 is 14 residues long. Trimming stripped 5 bases from V and 4 bases from J, with 17 bases between. CDR3 sequence (DNA): TGCAGTGCTCCTCTAGCCGAGGGGTTAGAGACCCAGTACTTC. This codes for CSAPLAEGLETQYF.

The CDR3 coding sequence is TGTGCCAGCAGGAAGGATCACTATGGCTACACCTTC. Protein: CASRKDHYGYTF. This rearrangement joins TRBV6-1 to TRBJ1-2; D gene uncertain. The CDR3 covers 12 residues. The germline gives CDR1 MNHNS, CDR2 SASEGT. Trimming left V 6 bases short and J 3 bases short, with 8 bases between.

This clonotype was picked up many times. V gene TRBV24-1 combines with J gene TRBJ2-2, with D unresolved. Trimming left V 3 bases short and J 5 bases short, with 9 bases between. Germline assignment: CDR1 KGHDR and CDR2 SFDVKD. The CDR3 has 14 residues. This CDR3 reads CATSDPWVTGELFF. The CDR3 DNA is TGTGCCACCAGTGATCCCTGGGTAACCGGGGAGCTGTTTTTT.

The sample holds many counts of this clonotype. The genes are TRBV7-9 and TRBJ1-2; D uncertain. Per germline, CDR1 SEHNR and CDR2 FQNEAQ (reference sequence). There are 15 residues in the CDR3. The V gene lost 5 bases and the J gene lost 0 bases, with 13 bases spanning the gap. The CDR3 DNA is TGTGCCAGCAGCCCGACGGACGGTGCTAACTATGGCTACACCTTC. Its protein is CASSPTDGANYGYTF.

This clonotype was observed many times. V and J are TRBV13 and TRBJ1-1; 8 nucleotides agree with TRBD1. Germline trimming cut 4 bases from V and 1 base from J; bases unmatched to any gene: 14. Germline V gene data show CDR1 as PRHDT and CDR2 as FYEKMQ (reference sequence). The CDR3 spans 18 residues. The CDR3 region is CASSSVDRVRSRNTEAFF. The DNA for the CDR3 is TGTGCCAGCAGCTCCGTGGACAGGGTACGATCTAGGAACACTGAAGCTTTCTTT.

This clonotype was picked up many times. V is TRBV15 and J is TRBJ2-7; D is possibly TRBD1 (5 bases). CDR1 is LNHNV, CDR2 YYDKDF, per germline (reference sequence). The V end was cut by 1 base, the J end by 3 bases, with 16 bases between. This CDR3 comprises 16 residues. The CDR3 spells CATSRGTGSHIYEQYF. The CDR3, as DNA: TGTGCCACCAGCAGAGGTACAGGCAGCCACATCTACGAGCAGTACTTC.

This clonotype was recorded many times. J is TRBJ1-1 and V is TRBV12-5, with D uncertain. Per germline, CDR1 LGHNT and CDR2 FRNRAP. V lost 3 bases and J lost 6, with 8 bases in between. The CDR3 is 12 residues long. The CDR3 protein is CASGFGDAEAFF. Here the CDR3 DNA reads TGTGCTAGTGGTTTCGGCGACGCTGAAGCTTTCTTT.

The table lists this clonotype with many counts. V usage is TRBV5-1 and J usage is TRBJ2-7, with 7 positions matching TRBD1. The junction had 6 bases not matched to a gene; V was cut back by 0 bases and J by 3 bases. The CDR3 is made up of 15 amino acids. The germline V gene has CDR1 SGHRS and CDR2 YFSETQ. The CDR3 nucleotides read TGCGCCAGCAGCTTGGCGTTAGGACAGGTCTACGAGCAGTACTTC. This encodes CASSLALGQVYEQYF.

The chain couples TRBV11-1 to TRBJ1-5; the match to TRBD1 covers 8 bases. Losses at the gene ends were 5 bases for V and 3 bases for J; bases not matched to a gene: 15. CDR3 length equals 18 residues. Germline-derived CDR1 and CDR2 are SGHAT and FQDESV (reference sequence). The CDR3 nucleotides are TGTGCCAGCAGCCAGAGGCGGTTGCAGGGGGCTCCCAATCAGCCCCAGCATTTT. Translated: CASSQRRLQGAPNQPQHF.

The rearrangement links TRBV4-1 to TRBJ2-7; D possibly corresponds to TRBD2 (5 bases). Trimming shortened V by 3 bases and J by 0 bases, and 18 bases separated the two germline ends. CDR3 size: 17 residues. CDR1 MGHRA and CDR2 YSYEKL come from the germline V gene. CDR3 residues: CASSHAQTGLYSYEQYF. In nucleotides, the CDR3 is TGCGCCAGCAGCCACGCACAAACCGGACTCTACTCCTACGAGCAGTACTTC.